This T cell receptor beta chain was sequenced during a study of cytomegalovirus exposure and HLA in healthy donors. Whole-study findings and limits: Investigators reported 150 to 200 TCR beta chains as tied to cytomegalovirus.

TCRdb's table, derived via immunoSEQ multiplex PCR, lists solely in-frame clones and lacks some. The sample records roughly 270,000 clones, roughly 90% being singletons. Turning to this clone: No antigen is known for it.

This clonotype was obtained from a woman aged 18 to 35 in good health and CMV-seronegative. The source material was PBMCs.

CDR3 bases: TGTGCCAGCGGGGACGGGGGATCGGAGTCACCCCTCCACTTT. Translating it yields CASGDGGSESPLHF. The chain joins TRBV7-6 to TRBJ1-6, with D maybe TRBD1 (5 bases). V was shortened by 8 bases and J by 10 bases, with 18 bases between the two germline ends. Germline V lookup: CDR1 SGHVS, CDR2 FNYEAQ. CDR3 length: 14 residues.